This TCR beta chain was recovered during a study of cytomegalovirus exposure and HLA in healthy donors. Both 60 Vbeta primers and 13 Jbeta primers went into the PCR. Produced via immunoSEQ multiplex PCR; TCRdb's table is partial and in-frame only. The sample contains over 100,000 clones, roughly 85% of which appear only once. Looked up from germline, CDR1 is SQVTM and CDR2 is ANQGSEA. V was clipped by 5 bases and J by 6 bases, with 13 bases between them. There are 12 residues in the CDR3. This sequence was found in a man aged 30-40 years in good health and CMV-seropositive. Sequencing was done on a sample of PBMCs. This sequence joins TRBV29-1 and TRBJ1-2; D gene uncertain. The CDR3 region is CSVRSPRDGYTF. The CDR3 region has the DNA TGCAGCGTTCGTTCCCCTCGCGATGGCTACACCTTC.